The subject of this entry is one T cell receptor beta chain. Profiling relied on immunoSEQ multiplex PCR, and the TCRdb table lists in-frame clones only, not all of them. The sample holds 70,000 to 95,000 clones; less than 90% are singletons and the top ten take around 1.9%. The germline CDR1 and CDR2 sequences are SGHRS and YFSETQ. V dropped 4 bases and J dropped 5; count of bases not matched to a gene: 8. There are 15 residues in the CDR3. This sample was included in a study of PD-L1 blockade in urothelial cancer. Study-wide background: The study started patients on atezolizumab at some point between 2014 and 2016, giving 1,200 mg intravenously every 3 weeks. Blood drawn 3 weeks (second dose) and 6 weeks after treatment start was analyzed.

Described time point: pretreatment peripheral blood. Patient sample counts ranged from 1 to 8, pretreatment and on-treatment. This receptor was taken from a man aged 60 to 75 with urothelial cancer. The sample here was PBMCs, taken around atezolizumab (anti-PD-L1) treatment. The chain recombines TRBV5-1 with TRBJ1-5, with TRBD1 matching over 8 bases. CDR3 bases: TGCGCCAGCAGCCTGACAGGGGACGACGATCAGCCCCAGCATTTT. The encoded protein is CASSLTGDDDQPQHF.